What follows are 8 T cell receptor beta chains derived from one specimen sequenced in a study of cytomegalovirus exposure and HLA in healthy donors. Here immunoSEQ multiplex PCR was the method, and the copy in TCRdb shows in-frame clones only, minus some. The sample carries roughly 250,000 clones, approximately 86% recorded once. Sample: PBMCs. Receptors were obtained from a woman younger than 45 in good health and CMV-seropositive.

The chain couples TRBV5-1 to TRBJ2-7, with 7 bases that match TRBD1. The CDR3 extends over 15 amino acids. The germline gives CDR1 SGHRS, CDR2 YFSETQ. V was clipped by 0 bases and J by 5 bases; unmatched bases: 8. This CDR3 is CASSLVTDRIDEQYF. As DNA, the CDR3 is TGCGCCAGCAGCTTGGTAACGGACAGGATAGACGAGCAGTACTTC.

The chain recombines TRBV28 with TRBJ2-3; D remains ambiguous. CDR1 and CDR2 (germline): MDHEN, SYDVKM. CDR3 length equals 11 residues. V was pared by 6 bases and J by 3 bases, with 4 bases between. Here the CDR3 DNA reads TGTGCCAGCAGAGAGACAGATACGCAGTATTTT. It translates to CASRETDTQYF.

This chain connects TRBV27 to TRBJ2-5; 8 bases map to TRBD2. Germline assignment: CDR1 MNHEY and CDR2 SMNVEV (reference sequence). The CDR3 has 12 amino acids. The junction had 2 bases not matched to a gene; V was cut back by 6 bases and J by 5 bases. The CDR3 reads CASSPGGETQYF. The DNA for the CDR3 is TGTGCCAGCAGCCCGGGAGGGGAGACCCAGTACTTC.

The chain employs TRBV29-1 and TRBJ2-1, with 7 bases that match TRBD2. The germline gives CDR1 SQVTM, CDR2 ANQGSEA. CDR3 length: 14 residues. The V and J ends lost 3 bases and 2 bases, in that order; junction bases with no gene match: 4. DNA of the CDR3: TGCAGCGTTGAGCTAGCGGAGACCTACAATGAGCAGTTCTTC. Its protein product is CSVELAETYNEQFF.

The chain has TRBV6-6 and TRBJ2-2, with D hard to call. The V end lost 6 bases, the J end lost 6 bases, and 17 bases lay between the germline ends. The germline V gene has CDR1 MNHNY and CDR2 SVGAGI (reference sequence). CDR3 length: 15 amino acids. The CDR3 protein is CASSRLMESPGELFF. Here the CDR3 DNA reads TGTGCCAGCAGCCGACTTATGGAATCCCCCGGGGAGCTGTTTTTT.

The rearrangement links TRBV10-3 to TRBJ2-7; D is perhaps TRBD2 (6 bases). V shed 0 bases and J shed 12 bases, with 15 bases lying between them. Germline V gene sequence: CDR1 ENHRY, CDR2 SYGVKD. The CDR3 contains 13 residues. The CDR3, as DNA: TGTGCCATCAGTGAGTCAGGACGGGACTCCCCGTACTTC. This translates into CAISESGRDSPYF.

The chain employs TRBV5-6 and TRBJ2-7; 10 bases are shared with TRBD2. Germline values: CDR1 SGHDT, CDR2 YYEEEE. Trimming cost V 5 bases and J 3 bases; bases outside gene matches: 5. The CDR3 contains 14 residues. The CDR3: CASSLSGRVYEQYF. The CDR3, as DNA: TGTGCCAGCAGTTTAAGCGGGAGGGTCTACGAGCAGTACTTC.

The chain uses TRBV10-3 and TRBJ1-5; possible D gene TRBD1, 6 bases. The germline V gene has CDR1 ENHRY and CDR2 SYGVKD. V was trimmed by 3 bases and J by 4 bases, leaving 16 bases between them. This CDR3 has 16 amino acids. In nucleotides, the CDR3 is TGTGCCATCAGTGATCCGGCCAGGGGAGAGAATCAGCCCCAGCATTTT. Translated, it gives CAISDPARGENQPQHF.